These 28 T cell receptor beta chains originate from one sample sequenced in a study of blood T cells in healthy people across ages (dated by TCRdb to the mid-2010s). The library relied on 5' RACE. Sequencing relied on an Illumina HiSeq 2500. A second about 7 to 12 cycle PCR used a sample-barcoded 5' primer and a J-beta primer mix. Starting from the raw public reads, TCRdb applied fastp trimming at Q25, assembled clones with MiXCR and retained in-frame beta chains. Each CDR3 protein gets just one entry, which takes the most common genes and DNA from the rows behind it. This sample gives about 930,000 distinct CDR3 sequences in total; 25% to 35% of them show up just once. The leading ten clones occupy roughly 10% of the sample. These data are also associated with another study on T cells of mothers and their children.

Sample: blood. These receptors were collected from a woman in her thirties or forties in good health.

The chain uses TRBV28 and TRBJ1-5; maybe TRBD1 (6 bases). V was trimmed by 8 bases and J by 2 bases, leaving 16 bases between them. Germline CDR1 MDHEN, CDR2 SYDVKM. CDR3 length: 15 residues. The CDR3 loop is CASAWGPSGNQPQHF. The CDR3, as DNA: TGTGCCAGCGCTTGGGGGCCCTCGGGCAATCAGCCCCAGCATTTT.

This clonotype was seen repeatedly, ten times or more. The J gene is TRBJ1-2, the V gene TRBV5-1; D not resolved. The length of the CDR3 is 14 residues. The V end lost 3 bases, the J end lost 0 bases, and 9 bases lay between the germline ends. Germline CDR1 is SGHRS and CDR2 is YFSETQ. The CDR3 nucleotides read TGCGCCAGCAGCTCCGAAATAGCTAACTATGGCTACACCTTC. This encodes CASSSEIANYGYTF.

The V and J genes are TRBV2 and TRBJ2-7, with D possibly being TRBD1 or TRBD2 (5 bases each). This CDR3 contains 12 residues. V shed 11 bases and J shed 2 bases, with 13 bases lying between them. In germline, CDR1 is SNHLY, CDR2 FYNNEI. The CDR3 DNA reads as TGTGCCGCCGGGACGACAGCCTACGAGCAGTACTTC. Protein: CAAGTTAYEQYF.

The CDR3 is CASTRGVTGTEAFF. CDR3 DNA: TGCGCCAGCACTAGAGGGGTGACGGGTACTGAAGCTTTCTTT. The gene calls are TRBV5-1 and TRBJ1-1; perhaps TRBD1 as D (5 bases). The CDR3 has 14 amino acids. Per the germline V gene, CDR1 is SGHRS and CDR2 is YFSETQ. The V end was cut by 6 bases, the J end by 5 bases, with 17 bases between.

This clonotype was found a few times. V usage is TRBV7-2 and J usage is TRBJ1-1; D is undetermined. CDR3 length: 15 amino acids. With 1 base removed from V and 1 base from J, the gap between germline ends came to 10 bases. The germline V gene encodes CDR1 SGHTA and CDR2 FQGNSA. The CDR3 DNA reads as TGTGCCAGCAGCTTAGAACCGGGGTCGAACACTGAAGCTTTCTTT. Its protein is CASSLEPGSNTEAFF.

This clonotype appeared many times. Mismatch with germline at one junction end may stem from a read error. V gene TRBV12-3 or TRBV12-4 combines with J gene TRBJ1-2, with a tentative D call TRBD1 (6 bases). The CDR3 is 14 amino acids. The CDR3 is CASSLGRGNYGYTF. In DNA form, the CDR3 reads TGCGCCAGCAGCTTGGGCAGGGGAAACTATGGCTACACCTTC.

The chain employs TRBV7-9 and TRBJ2-7; D possibly matches TRBD1 or TRBD2 (5 bases each). This CDR3 spans 17 amino acids. CDR1 is SEHNR and CDR2 is FQNEAQ in the germline V gene (reference sequence). Trimming stripped 1 base from V and 2 bases from J, with 18 bases between. The CDR3 is CASSLGAAGTAPYEQYF. CDR3 bases: TGTGCCAGCAGCTTAGGGGCCGCAGGGACGGCCCCCTACGAGCAGTACTTC.

V is TRBV20-1 and J is TRBJ1-1; the D is unclear. This CDR3 is built from 13 residues. Trimming took off 6 bases at V and 5 bases at J, with 16 bases between the two ends. From germline, CDR1 is DFQATT and CDR2 SNEGSKA (reference sequence). Here the CDR3 reads CSALIPGRTEAFF. CDR3 coding DNA: TGCAGTGCCCTAATCCCGGGGAGGACTGAAGCTTTCTTT.

This clonotype was counted a few times. The J gene is TRBJ1-1, the V gene TRBV7-2, with unresolved D. V gave up 5 bases and J gave up 5 bases, with 15 bases separating them. The CDR3 is 14 amino acids. Germline V lookup: CDR1 SGHTA, CDR2 FQGNSA. CDR3 in amino acids: CASSTRDPRTEAFF. CDR3 bases: TGTGCCAGCAGCACAAGGGATCCGCGGACTGAAGCTTTCTTT.

A remark on this clonotype: This may arise from a read error, as a much more abundant clone is one base away. The chain joins TRBV7-2 to TRBJ1-4, with D possibly being TRBD1 (5 bases). CDR1 is SGHTA and CDR2 is FQGNSA in the germline V gene. This CDR3 has 13 amino acids. Trimming took 6 bases from V and 8 from J, leaving 13 bases between them. DNA of the CDR3: TGTGCCAGCAGTTATCAGGGAAGGGAAAAACTGTTTTTT. It yields the protein CASSYQGREKLFF.

The rearrangement joins TRBV7-8 to TRBJ1-1; TRBD1 is a possible D gene (5 bases). The CDR3 runs 17 residues. Germline V gene sequence: CDR1 SGHVS, CDR2 FQNEAQ. Trimming cost V 1 base and J 6 bases, with 21 bases left between them. The CDR3 spells CASSLGRRSRVAPEAFF. The DNA of the CDR3 is TGTGCCAGCAGCTTAGGCAGACGGAGCAGGGTGGCGCCTGAAGCTTTCTTT.

The table lists this clonotype with many counts. The chain employs TRBV7-2 and TRBJ2-1; 10 bases fit TRBD2. Germline V gene data show CDR1 as SGHTA and CDR2 as FQGNSA. The ends lost 2 bases at V and 4 bases at J; junction bases unmatched: 2. The CDR3 runs 15 residues. The CDR3 here is CASSLSSGGYNEQFF. CDR3 nucleotides: TGTGCCAGCAGCTTATCTAGCGGGGGATACAATGAGCAGTTCTTC.

J is TRBJ1-2 and V is TRBV12-3 or TRBV12-4; 9 nucleotides line up with TRBD1. The CDR3 extends over 13 amino acids. With 5 bases clipped from V and 4 bases from J, the junction kept 2 bases outside the gene matches. The CDR3 region is CASSTTGGYGYTF. The DNA of the CDR3 is TGTGCCAGCAGTACGACAGGGGGCTATGGCTACACCTTC.

This clonotype was seen more than once but under ten times. This chain uses TRBV7-2 with TRBJ1-5; no reliable D call. Germline CDR1 reads SGHTA; CDR2 reads FQGNSA. The V and J ends lost 5 bases and 2 bases respectively, with 16 bases between them. The CDR3 totals 16 residues. The CDR3 loop is CASSEVRVGRNQPQHF. In DNA form, the CDR3 reads TGTGCCAGCAGCGAGGTACGGGTCGGGCGCAATCAGCCCCAGCATTTT.

The rearrangement joins TRBV20-1 to TRBJ2-3; 8 bases are shared with TRBD2. V lost 6 bases and J lost 3; bases outside the gene matches: 8. The CDR3 loop spans 14 amino acids. Germline CDR1 and CDR2: DFQATT and SNEGSKA (reference sequence). The CDR3 sequence: CSATRGGGTDTQYF. Here the CDR3 DNA reads TGCAGTGCCACCCGGGGGGGAGGGACAGATACGCAGTATTTT.

The chain couples TRBV20-1 to TRBJ1-4; TRBD1 aligns across 8 bases. After removal of 6 bases from V and 7 bases from J, the junction contained 13 bases not matched to a gene. The CDR3 length is 15 residues. Germline lookup yields CDR1 DFQATT and CDR2 SNEGSKA (reference sequence). DNA of the CDR3: TGCAGTGCCAGCCGGCAGGTCGACAGGGGTGAAAAACTGTTTTTT. It codes for CSASRQVDRGEKLFF.

V and J are TRBV4-2 and TRBJ2-3; D not certain. The ends were cut back, 0 bases at V and 0 bases at J, with 16 bases in the middle. Germline lookup yields CDR1 LGHNA and CDR2 YNFKEQ. This CDR3 has 18 residues. This CDR3 reads CASSQEWVSLLSTDTQYF. CDR3 DNA sequence: TGTGCCAGCAGCCAAGAGTGGGTCTCCCTTCTTAGCACAGATACGCAGTATTTT.

Comment on this clonotype: A much larger clone differs from this one at a single base, so this may be a read error. The genes are TRBV4-2 and TRBJ2-7; TRBD1 matches 10 bases. Germline V gene sequence: CDR1 LGHNA, CDR2 YNFKEQ. The CDR3 has 15 residues. CDR3 in amino acids: CASGQTWDRGYEQYF. The CDR3 bases are TGTGCCAGCGGCCAAACGTGGGACAGGGGCTACGAGCAGTACTTC.

The count of this clonotype is one. The chain has TRBV7-2 and TRBJ1-2; no definite D call. There are 14 residues in the CDR3. V was pared by 1 base and J by 3 bases, with 9 bases between. Germline CDR1 and CDR2: SGHTA and FQGNSA. CDR3 region: CASSLGLMDYGYTF. DNA for the CDR3: TGTGCCAGCAGCTTAGGGCTCATGGACTATGGCTACACCTTC. The full variable domain, rest sourced from reference TRBV7-2 and TRBJ1-2, is GAGVSQSPSNKVTEKGKDVELRCDPISGHTALYWYRQSLGQGLEFLIYFQGNSAPDKSGLPSDRFSAERTGGSVSTLTIQRTQQEDSAVYLCASSLGLMDYGYTFGSGTRLTVV.

This clonotype has only a few counts. CDR3: CASSLGPPEYSTDTQYF. The CDR3 DNA reads TGTGCCAGCAGCTTAGGTCCGCCTGAATATAGCACAGATACGCAGTATTTT. The chain recombines TRBV7-9 with TRBJ2-3; D unresolved. This CDR3 spans 17 amino acids. V was clipped by 1 base and J by 0 bases, with 14 bases between them. Germline V CDR1 and CDR2: SEHNR, FQNEAQ (reference sequence).

The chain links TRBV10-3 to TRBJ2-3; possibly TRBD2 for D (5 bases). V was trimmed by 5 bases and J by 0 bases, leaving 12 bases between them. This CDR3 has 15 amino acids. CDR1 ENHRY and CDR2 SYGVKD come from the germline V gene. CDR3: CAISLGRTSTDTQYF. The CDR3 DNA reads as TGTGCCATCAGTCTAGGGCGGACTAGCACAGATACGCAGTATTTT.

A single count supports this clonotype. V usage is TRBV6-6 and J usage is TRBJ1-2; no reliable D call. Between the trimmed V and J ends, which lost 6 bases and 7 bases, there was a span of 24 bases. The CDR3 is 16 residues long. Germline V gene data show CDR1 as MNHNY and CDR2 as SVGAGI (reference sequence). DNA of the CDR3: TGTGCCAGCAGCACCCCAACAAGATCCGGGCACTGTGGCTACACCTTC. Its translation is CASSTPTRSGHCGYTF.

The chain couples TRBV7-9 to TRBJ2-3; no firm D call. Germline V gene lookup returns CDR1 SEHNR and CDR2 FQNEAQ (reference sequence). There are 12 residues in the CDR3. Deletions cut 2 bases from V and 5 bases from J, with 5 bases between. As DNA, the CDR3 is TGTGCCAGCAGCTTAACGATAGATACGCAGTATTTT. Its translation: CASSLTIDTQYF.

Here the CDR3 reads CASSPLAGGPSAEQFF. For the CDR3, the DNA is TGTGCCAGCAGCCCCCTAGCGGGGGGGCCTTCGGCCGAGCAGTTCTTC. The chain is built from TRBV14 and TRBJ2-1, with 12 nucleotides matching TRBD2. The V gene's germline CDR1 is SGHDN and CDR2 FVKESK. V lost 4 bases, J lost 10 bases, and 11 bases stayed unmatched. This CDR3 is built from 16 residues.

This chain uses TRBV10-3 with TRBJ2-1; D is perhaps TRBD1 (5 bases). V was cut by 4 bases and J by 6 bases, with 13 bases left in between. The CDR3 consists of 14 residues. The germline V gene has CDR1 ENHRY and CDR2 SYGVKD. CDR3 nucleotides: TGTGCCATCAGTGCCGGACAAGGTCCCAATGAGCAGTTCTTC. Amino acids: CAISAGQGPNEQFF.

This clonotype was counted only a few times. The rearrangement uses TRBV27 and TRBJ2-7, with a possible D match to TRBD2 (7 bases). The germline CDR1 and CDR2 sequences are MNHEY and SMNVEV (reference sequence). V was cut by 0 bases and J by 3 bases, with 12 bases left in between. The CDR3 is 15 amino acids. The CDR3 loop reads CASSLSRGADYEQYF. CDR3 nucleotide sequence: TGTGCCAGCAGTTTATCCCGGGGGGCCGACTACGAGCAGTACTTC.

The rearrangement uses TRBV12-3 or TRBV12-4 and TRBJ2-3; TRBD2 matches 7 bases. J lost 2 bases, V lost 4 bases, and 6 bases had no gene match. The CDR3 consists of 15 residues. The CDR3 nucleotides read TGTGCCAGCAGTTATAGCGGGCCTAACACAGATACGCAGTATTTT. This sequence encodes CASSYSGPNTDTQYF.

This clonotype was recorded a few times. At one boundary the junction diverges from the germline segment, which might be a read error. The chain links TRBV7-2 to TRBJ2-5; maybe TRBD1 (6 bases). Germline-derived CDR1 and CDR2 are SGHTA and FQGNSA. The CDR3 is 16 amino acids. CDR3 residues: CASSLVPGQWGETRYF. CDR3 DNA: TGTGCCAGCAGCTTAGTACCCGGACAGTGGGGAGAGACCCGGTACTTC.